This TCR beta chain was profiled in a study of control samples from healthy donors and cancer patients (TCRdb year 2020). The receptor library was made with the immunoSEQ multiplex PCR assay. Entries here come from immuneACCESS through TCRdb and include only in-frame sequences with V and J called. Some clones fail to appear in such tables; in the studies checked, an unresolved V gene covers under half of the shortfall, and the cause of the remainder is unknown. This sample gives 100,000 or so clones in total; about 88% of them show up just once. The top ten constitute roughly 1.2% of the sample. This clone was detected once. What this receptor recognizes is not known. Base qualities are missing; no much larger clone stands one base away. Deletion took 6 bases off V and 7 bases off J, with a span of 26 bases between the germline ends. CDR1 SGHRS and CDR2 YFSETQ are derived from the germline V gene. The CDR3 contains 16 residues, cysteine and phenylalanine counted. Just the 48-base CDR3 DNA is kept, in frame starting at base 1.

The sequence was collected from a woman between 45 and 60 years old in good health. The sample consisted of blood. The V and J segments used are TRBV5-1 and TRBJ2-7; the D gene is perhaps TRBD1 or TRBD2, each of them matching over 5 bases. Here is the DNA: TGCGCCAGCAACCAACCCGGGGCAGGGAATAATGTAGAGCAGTACTTC. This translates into CASNQPGAGNNVEQYF.